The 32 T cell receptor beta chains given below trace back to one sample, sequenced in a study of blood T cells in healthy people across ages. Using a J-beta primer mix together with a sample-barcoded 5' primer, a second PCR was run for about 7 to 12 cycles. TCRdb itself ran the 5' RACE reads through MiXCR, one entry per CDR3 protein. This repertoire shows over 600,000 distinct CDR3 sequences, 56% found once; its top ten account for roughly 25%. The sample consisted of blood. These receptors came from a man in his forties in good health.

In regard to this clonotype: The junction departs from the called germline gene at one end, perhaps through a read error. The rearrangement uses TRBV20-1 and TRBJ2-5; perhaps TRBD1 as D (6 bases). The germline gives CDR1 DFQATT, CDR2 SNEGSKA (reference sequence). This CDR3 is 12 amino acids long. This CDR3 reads CSARGTTMTQYF. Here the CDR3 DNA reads TGTAGTGCGCGAGGGACAACGATGACCCAGTACTTC.

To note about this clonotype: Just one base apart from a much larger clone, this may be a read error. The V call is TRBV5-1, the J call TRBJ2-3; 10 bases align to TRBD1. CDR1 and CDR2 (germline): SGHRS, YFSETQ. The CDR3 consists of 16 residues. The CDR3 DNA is TGCGTCAGCAGCTTGCAGGGACAGGGGTCCACAGATACGCAGTATTTT. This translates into CVSSLQGQGSTDTQYF.

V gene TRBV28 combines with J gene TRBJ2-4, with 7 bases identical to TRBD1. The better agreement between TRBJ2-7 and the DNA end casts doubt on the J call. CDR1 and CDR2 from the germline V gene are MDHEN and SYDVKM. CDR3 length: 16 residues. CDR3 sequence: CASSSPSPRGNYEQYF. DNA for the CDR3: TGTGCCAGCAGTTCTCCTTCACCCAGGGGGAACTACGAGCAGTACTTC.

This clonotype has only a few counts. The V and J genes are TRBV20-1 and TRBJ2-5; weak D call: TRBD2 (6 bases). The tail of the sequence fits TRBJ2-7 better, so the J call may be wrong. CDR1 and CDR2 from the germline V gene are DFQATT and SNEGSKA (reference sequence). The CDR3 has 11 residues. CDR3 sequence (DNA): TGCAGTGCCGCGGCGGGGTTCGAGCAGTACTTC. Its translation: CSAAAGFEQYF.

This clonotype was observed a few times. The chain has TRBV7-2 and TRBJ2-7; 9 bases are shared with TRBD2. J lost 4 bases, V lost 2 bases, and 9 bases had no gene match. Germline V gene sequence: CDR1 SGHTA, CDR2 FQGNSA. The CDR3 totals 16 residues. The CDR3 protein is CASSLTASGMMYEQYF. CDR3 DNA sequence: TGTGCCAGCAGCTTAACAGCTAGCGGGATGATGTACGAGCAGTACTTC.

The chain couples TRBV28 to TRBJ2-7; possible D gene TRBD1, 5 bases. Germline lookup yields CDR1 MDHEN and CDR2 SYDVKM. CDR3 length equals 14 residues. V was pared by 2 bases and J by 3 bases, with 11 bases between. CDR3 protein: CASSLPGKYYEQYF. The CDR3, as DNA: TGTGCCAGCAGTTTACCAGGGAAATACTACGAGCAGTACTTC.

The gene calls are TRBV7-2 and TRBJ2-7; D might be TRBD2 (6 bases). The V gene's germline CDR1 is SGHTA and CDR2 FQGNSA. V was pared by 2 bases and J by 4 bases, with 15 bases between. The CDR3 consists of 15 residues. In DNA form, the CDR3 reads TGTGCCAGCAGCTTATCAGGAGGGGTTGTTTACGAGCAGTACTTC. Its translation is CASSLSGGVVYEQYF.

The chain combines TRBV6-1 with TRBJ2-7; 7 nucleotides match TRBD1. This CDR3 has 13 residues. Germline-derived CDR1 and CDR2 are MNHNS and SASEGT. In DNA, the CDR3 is TGTACCACAAGAACAGGGGCAGTCTACGAGCAGTACTTC. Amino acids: CTTRTGAVYEQYF.

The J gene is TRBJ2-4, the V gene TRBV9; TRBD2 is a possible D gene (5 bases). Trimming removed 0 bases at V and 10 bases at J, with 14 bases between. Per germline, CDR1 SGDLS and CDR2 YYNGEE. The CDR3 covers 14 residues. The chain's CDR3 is CASSVVPERAIQYF. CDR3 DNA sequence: TGTGCCAGCAGCGTAGTTCCCGAGAGGGCTATTCAGTACTTC.

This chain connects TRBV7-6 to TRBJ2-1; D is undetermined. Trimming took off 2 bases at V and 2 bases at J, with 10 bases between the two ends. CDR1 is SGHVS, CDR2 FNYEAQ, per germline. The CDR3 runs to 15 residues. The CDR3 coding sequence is TGTGCCAGCAGCTTAACGGCCACAACCTACAATGAGCAGTTCTTC. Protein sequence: CASSLTATTYNEQFF. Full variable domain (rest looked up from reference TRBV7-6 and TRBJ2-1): GAGVSQSPRYKVTKRGQDVALRCDPISGHVSLYWYRQALGQGPEFLTYFNYEAQQDKSGLPNDRFSAERPEGSISTLTIQRTEQRDSAMYRCASSLTATTYNEQFFGPGTRLTVL.

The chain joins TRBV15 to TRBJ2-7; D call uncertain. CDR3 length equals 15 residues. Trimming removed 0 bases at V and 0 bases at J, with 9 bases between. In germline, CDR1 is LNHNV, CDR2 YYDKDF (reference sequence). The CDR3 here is CATSRDSLGSYEQYF. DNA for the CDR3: TGTGCCACCAGCAGAGATTCCCTCGGCTCCTACGAGCAGTACTTC.

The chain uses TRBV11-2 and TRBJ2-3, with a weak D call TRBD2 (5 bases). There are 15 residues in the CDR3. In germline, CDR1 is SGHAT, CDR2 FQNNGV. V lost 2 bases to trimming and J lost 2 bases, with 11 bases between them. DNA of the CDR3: TGTGCCAGCAGCTTATCCCGCGGGTCCACAGATACGCAGTATTTT. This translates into CASSLSRGSTDTQYF.

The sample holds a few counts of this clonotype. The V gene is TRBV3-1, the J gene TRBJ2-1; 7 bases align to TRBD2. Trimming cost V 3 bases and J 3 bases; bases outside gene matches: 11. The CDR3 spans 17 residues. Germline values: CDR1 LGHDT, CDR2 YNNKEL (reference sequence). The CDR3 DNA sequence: TGTGCCAGCAGCCAGAGACAGAGCCGGGGGGTCTACAATGAGCAGTTCTTC. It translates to CASSQRQSRGVYNEQFF.

Here the CDR3 reads CSVEVQGADTQYF. CDR3 nucleotide sequence: TGCAGCGTTGAAGTCCAGGGCGCAGATACGCAGTATTTT. This chain joins TRBV29-1 and TRBJ2-3, with D perhaps TRBD1 (5 bases). The length of the CDR3 is 13 residues. Germline values: CDR1 SQVTM, CDR2 ANQGSEA. V was clipped by 1 base and J by 4 bases, with 9 bases between them.

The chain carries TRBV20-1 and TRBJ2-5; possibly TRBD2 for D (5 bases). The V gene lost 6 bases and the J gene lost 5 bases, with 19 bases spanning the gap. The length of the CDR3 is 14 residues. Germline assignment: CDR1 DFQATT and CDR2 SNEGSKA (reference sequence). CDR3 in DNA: TGCAGTGCCCGCCCGAACAGCGGTGGGGAGACCCAGTACTTC. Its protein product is CSARPNSGGETQYF.

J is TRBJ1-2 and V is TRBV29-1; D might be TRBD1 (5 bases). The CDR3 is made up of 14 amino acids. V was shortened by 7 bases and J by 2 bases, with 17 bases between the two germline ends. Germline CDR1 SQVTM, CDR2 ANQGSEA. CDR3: CSAESQGGNYGYTF. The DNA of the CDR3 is TGCAGCGCCGAGAGTCAGGGCGGGAACTATGGCTACACCTTC.

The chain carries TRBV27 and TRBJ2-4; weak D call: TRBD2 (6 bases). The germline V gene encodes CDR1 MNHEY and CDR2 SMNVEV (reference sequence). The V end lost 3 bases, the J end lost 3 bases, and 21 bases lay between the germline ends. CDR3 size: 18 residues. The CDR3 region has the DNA TGTGCCAGCAGTTTCCTTTCCGCGGGATCGCCAAACAAAAACATTCAGTACTTC. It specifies CASSFLSAGSPNKNIQYF.

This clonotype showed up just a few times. Written as DNA, the CDR3 is TGTGCCACCAGCACACGCACCTCAGGGGACTTAGGTGGGAAACTGTTTTTT. As protein: CATSTRTSGDLGGKLFF. The rearrangement uses TRBV15 and TRBJ1-4; D might be TRBD1 (6 bases). From germline, CDR1 is LNHNV and CDR2 YYDKDF (reference sequence). Trimming removed 4 bases from V and 11 bases from J, with 26 bases in between. The CDR3 sequence is 17 residues long.

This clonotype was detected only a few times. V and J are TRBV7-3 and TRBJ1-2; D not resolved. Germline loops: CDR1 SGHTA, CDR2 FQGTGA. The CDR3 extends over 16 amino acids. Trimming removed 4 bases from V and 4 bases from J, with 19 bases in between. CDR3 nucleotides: TGTGCCAGCAGCTCACACCCTGGTCCTTCCCCCTATGGCTACACCTTC. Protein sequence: CASSSHPGPSPYGYTF. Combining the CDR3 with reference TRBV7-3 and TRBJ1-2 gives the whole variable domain GAGVSQTPSNKVTEKGKYVELRCDPISGHTALYWYRQSLGQGPEFLIYFQGTGAADDSGLPNDRFFAVRPEGSVSTLKIQRTERGDSAVYLCASSSHPGPSPYGYTFGSGTRLTVV.

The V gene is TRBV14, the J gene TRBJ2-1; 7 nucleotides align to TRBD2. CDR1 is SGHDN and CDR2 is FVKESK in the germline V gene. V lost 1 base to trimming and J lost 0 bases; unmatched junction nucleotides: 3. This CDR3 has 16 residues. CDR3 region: CASSQASGISYNEQFF. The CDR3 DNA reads TGTGCCAGCAGCCAAGCAAGCGGGATCTCCTACAATGAGCAGTTCTTC.

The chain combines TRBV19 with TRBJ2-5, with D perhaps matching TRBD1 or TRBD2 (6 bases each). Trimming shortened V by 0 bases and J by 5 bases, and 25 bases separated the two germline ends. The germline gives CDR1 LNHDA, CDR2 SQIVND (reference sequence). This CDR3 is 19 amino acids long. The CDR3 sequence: CASSIDSGRGHQSGETQYF. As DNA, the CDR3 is TGTGCCAGTAGTATAGATAGCGGCAGGGGCCACCAATCGGGCGAGACCCAGTACTTC.

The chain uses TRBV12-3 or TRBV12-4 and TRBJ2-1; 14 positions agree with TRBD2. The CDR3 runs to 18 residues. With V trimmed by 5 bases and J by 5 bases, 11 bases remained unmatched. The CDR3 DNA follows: TGTGCCAGCAGTCGCCGGACTAGCGGGGGGCCCTACCACAATGAGCAGTTCTTC. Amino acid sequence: CASSRRTSGGPYHNEQFF.

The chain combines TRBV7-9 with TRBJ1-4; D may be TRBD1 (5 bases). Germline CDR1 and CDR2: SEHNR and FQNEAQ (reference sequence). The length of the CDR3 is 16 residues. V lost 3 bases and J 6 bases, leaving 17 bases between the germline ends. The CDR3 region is CASSFDGGSRDEKLFF. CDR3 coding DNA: TGTGCCAGCAGCTTTGACGGGGGGTCGAGAGATGAAAAACTGTTTTTT.

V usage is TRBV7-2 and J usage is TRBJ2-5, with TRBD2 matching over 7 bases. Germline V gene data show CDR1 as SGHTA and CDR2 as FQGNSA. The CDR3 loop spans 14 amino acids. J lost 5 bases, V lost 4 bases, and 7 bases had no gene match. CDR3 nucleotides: TGTGCCAGCAGCTGGGACTATTGGGAGGAGACCCAGTACTTC. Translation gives CASSWDYWEETQYF.

CDR3 loop: CASSYSGLAVGEETQYF. The CDR3 DNA reads as TGTGCCAGCAGTTACTCGGGACTAGCGGTGGGGGAAGAGACCCAGTACTTC. This sequence joins TRBV6-2 or TRBV6-3 and TRBJ2-4, with 11 nucleotides matching TRBD2. The end of the DNA is better explained by TRBJ2-5, so the J call may be wrong. The V gene's germline CDR1 is MNHEY and CDR2 SVGEGT. The CDR3 totals 17 residues.

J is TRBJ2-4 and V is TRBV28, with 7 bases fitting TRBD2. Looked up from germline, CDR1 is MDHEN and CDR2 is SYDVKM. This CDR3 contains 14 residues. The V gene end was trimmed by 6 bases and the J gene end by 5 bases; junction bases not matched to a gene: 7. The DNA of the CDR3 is TGTGCCAGCAGCAAGGGAGGGCCGCAAAACATTCAGTACTTC. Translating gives CASSKGGPQNIQYF. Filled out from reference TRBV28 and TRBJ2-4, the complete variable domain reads DVKVTQSSRYLVKRTGEKVFLECVQDMDHENMFWYRQDPGLGLRLIYFSYDVKMKEKGDIPEGYSVSREKKERFSLILESASTNQTSMYLCASSKGGPQNIQYFGAGTRLSVL.

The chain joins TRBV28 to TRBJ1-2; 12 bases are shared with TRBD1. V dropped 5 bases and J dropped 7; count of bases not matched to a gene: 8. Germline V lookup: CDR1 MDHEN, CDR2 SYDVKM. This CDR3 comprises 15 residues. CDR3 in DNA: TGTGCCAGCAGTACGGGACAGGGGGCATATACTGGCTACACCTTC. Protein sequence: CASSTGQGAYTGYTF.

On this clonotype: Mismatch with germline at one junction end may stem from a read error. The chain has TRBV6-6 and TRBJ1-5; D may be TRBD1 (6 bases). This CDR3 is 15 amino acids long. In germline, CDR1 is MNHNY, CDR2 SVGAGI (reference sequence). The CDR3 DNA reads TGTGTCAGCAGCCCCAACCTGGGGGGCAAGCAGCCCCAGCATTTT. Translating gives CVSSPNLGGKQPQHF.

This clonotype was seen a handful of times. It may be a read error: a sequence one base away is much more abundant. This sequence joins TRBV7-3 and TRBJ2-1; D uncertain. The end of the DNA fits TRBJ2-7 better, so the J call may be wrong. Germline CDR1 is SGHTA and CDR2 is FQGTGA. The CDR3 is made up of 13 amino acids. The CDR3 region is CASGPISGNEQYF. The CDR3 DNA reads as TGTGCCAGCGGCCCGATATCTGGGAATGAGCAGTACTTC.

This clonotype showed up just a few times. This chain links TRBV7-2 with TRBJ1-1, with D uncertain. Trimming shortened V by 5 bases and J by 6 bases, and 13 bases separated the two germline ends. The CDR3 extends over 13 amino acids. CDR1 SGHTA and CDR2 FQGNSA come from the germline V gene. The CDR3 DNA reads TGTGCCAGCAGCCCTCCGAGGAGGGCTGAAGCTTTCTTT. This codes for CASSPPRRAEAFF.

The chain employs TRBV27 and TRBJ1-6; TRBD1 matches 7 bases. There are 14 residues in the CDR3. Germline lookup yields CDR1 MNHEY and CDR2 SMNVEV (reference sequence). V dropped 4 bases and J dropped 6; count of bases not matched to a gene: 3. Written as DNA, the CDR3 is TGTGCCAGCAGTTGGGACAGCACTAATTCACCCCTCCACTTT. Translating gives CASSWDSTNSPLHF.

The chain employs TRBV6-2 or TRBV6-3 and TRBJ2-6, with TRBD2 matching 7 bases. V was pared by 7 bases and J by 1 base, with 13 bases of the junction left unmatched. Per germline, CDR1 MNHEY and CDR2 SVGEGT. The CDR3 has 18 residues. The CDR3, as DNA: TGTGCCAGCATCGGCGGGGGACGGCTCCTATCTGGGGCCAACGTCCTGACTTTC. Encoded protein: CASIGGGRLLSGANVLTF.